The 20 T cell receptor beta chains below come from one sample, sequenced in a study of beta chain features in type 1 diabetes. These TCRs' antigens remain unknown. Overall study results and limits: Shorter TCRB CDR3s, moderately but significantly so, were found in Type 1 diabetes patients in all four CD4+ subsets.

Of the isolated RNA, all was reverse transcribed, and so the sequenced material was expressed TCRB transcripts. Clones were read by immunoSEQ multiplex PCR, and TCRdb kept only the in-frame ones, dropping some. Of 150,000 to 200,000 clones listed, just over 8% were seen once; the top ten hold 0.45% to 0.55%. Sequenced input: central memory CD4+ T cells from blood. The receptor set was obtained from a woman under 30 with type 1 diabetes.

This clone came up a few times. V gene TRBV27 combines with J gene TRBJ1-2, with TRBD1 matching over 8 bases. V was clipped by 6 bases and J by 4 bases; unmatched bases: 7. Germline CDR1 reads MNHEY; CDR2 reads SMNVEV (reference sequence). The CDR3 has 14 residues. The CDR3 nucleotides read TGTGCCAGCAGAACGGACAGGGAGGCCTATGGCTACACCTTC. It encodes CASRTDREAYGYTF.

This chain connects TRBV30 to TRBJ2-5; 10 nucleotides line up with TRBD2. From germline, CDR1 is GTSNPN and CDR2 SVGIG (reference sequence). The CDR3 length is 17 residues. Trimming took 3 bases from V and 5 from J; bases not matched to a gene: 15. CDR3 residues: CAWSGGASGSLLETQYF. The CDR3 DNA follows: TGTGCCTGGAGCGGGGGGGCTAGCGGGAGTCTGTTGGAGACCCAGTACTTC.

This clone was seen a few times. The V gene is TRBV5-4, the J gene TRBJ2-1; D is possibly TRBD2 (5 bases). CDR1 is SGHNT and CDR2 is YYREEE in the germline V gene (reference sequence). V was trimmed by 1 base and J by 10 bases, leaving 15 bases between them. The CDR3 has 14 amino acids. This chain's CDR3 is CASSLSSGVGEQFF. CDR3 nucleotide sequence: TGTGCCAGCAGCTTGAGCTCCGGGGTGGGCGAGCAGTTCTTC. The full variable domain, with the rest looked up from reference TRBV5-4 and TRBJ2-1, is ETGVTQSPTHLIKTRGQQVTLRCSSQSGHNTVSWYQQALGQGPQFIFQYYREEENGRGNFPPRFSGLQFPNYSSELNVNALELDDSALYLCASSLSSGVGEQFFGPGTRLTVL.

This clone was seen a handful of times. This sequence joins TRBV2 and TRBJ1-4; D not resolved. The CDR3 is 13 residues long. V was pared by 6 bases and J by 10 bases, with 15 bases between. CDR1 and CDR2 (germline): SNHLY, FYNNEI. For the CDR3, the DNA is TGTGCCAGCAGGGGGAGGGAAGAAGGAAAACTGTTTTTT. Translation: CASRGREEGKLFF.

This clone has a count of ten or more. V usage is TRBV4-2 and J usage is TRBJ2-2, with unresolved D. The CDR3 spans 13 residues. V lost 4 bases and J 8 bases, leaving 11 bases between the germline ends. Germline assignment: CDR1 LGHNA and CDR2 YNFKEQ. CDR3 sequence: CASSPKLEGELFF. CDR3 nucleotide sequence: TGTGCCAGCAGCCCCAAGTTGGAGGGGGAGCTGTTTTTT.

The V gene is TRBV5-4, the J gene TRBJ1-2; 12 bases are shared with TRBD1. CDR1 and CDR2 from the germline V gene are SGHNT and YYREEE (reference sequence). Trimming cost V 1 base and J 8 bases; bases outside gene matches: 9. This CDR3 is built from 16 residues. The chain's CDR3 is CASSLWDRGQVMGYTF. The DNA of the CDR3 is TGTGCCAGCAGCTTGTGGGACAGGGGGCAGGTTATGGGCTACACCTTC.

This chain links TRBV28 with TRBJ1-1; D is perhaps TRBD1 (6 bases). The V end lost 7 bases, the J end lost 5 bases, and 14 bases lay between the germline ends. Germline V CDR1 and CDR2: MDHEN, SYDVKM. The CDR3 has 13 residues. The CDR3 nucleotides read TGTGCCAGCATCTCAGGGGTTTGGACTGAAGCTTTCTTT. Protein product: CASISGVWTEAFF.

V and J are TRBV5-1 and TRBJ2-5; 13 nucleotides match TRBD2. Germline V lookup: CDR1 SGHRS, CDR2 YFSETQ. The CDR3 spans 16 residues. Unmatched junction bases numbered 9, after V lost 5 bases and J lost 5 bases. The chain's CDR3 is CASRQTSGRVRETQYF. The DNA of the CDR3 is TGCGCCAGCAGACAAACTAGCGGGAGGGTCAGGGAGACCCAGTACTTC.

The chain links TRBV4-3 to TRBJ1-1; D not certain. V was cut by 0 bases and J by 1 base, with 6 bases left in between. CDR1 is LGHNA and CDR2 is YSLEER in the germline V gene. The CDR3 totals 14 residues. This chain's CDR3 is CASSQDTGNTEAFF. CDR3 nucleotide sequence: TGCGCCAGCAGCCAAGATACGGGGAACACTGAAGCTTTCTTT.

This clone was seen only a few times. The chain couples TRBV2 to TRBJ1-5, with 9 bases that match TRBD1. CDR1 and CDR2 (germline): SNHLY, FYNNEI. V was pared by 6 bases and J by 3 bases, with 3 bases of the junction left unmatched. The CDR3 is made up of 14 amino acids. CDR3 in amino acids: CASSLQGANQPQHF. The DNA of the CDR3 is TGTGCCAGCAGCCTACAGGGGGCCAATCAGCCCCAGCATTTT.

The rearrangement links TRBV2 to TRBJ2-5; TRBD2 matches 11 bases. Trimming cost V 6 bases and J 5 bases; bases outside gene matches: 11. Germline V gives CDR1 SNHLY, CDR2 FYNNEI. This CDR3 spans 16 amino acids. CDR3 bases: TGTGCCAGCAGCAACGGGCTAGCGGGAGGCGGGGAGACCCAGTACTTC. Protein: CASSNGLAGGGETQYF.

V gene TRBV11-2 combines with J gene TRBJ2-4; TRBD2 agrees at 8 bases. The CDR3 loop spans 15 amino acids. Per the germline V gene, CDR1 is SGHAT and CDR2 is FQNNGV. With V trimmed by 3 bases and J by 7 bases, 8 bases remained unmatched. CDR3 DNA: TGTGCCAGCAGCTTCCAAGCGGGAGCGGAGAACATTCAGTACTTC. Translated, it gives CASSFQAGAENIQYF.

This clone turned up a few times. The chain recombines TRBV4-1 with TRBJ2-1, with 11 bases lining up with TRBD1. CDR3 length: 17 residues. CDR1 is MGHRA, CDR2 YSYEKL, per germline. The junction had 12 bases not matched to a gene; V was cut back by 4 bases and J by 7 bases. The DNA of the CDR3 is TGCGCCAGCAGCCGCACCTTCGGACAGGGGGCGAAGAATGAGCAGTTCTTC. Its translation: CASSRTFGQGAKNEQFF.

This rearrangement joins TRBV7-8 to TRBJ1-3; 9 bases map to TRBD1. V was clipped by 4 bases and J by 2 bases; unmatched bases: 3. Per germline, CDR1 SGHVS and CDR2 FQNEAQ. The CDR3 has 15 residues. The CDR3, as DNA: TGTGCCAGCAGCTCCCGGACAGGGGCTGGAAACACCATATATTTT. Protein sequence: CASSSRTGAGNTIYF.

The V and J genes are TRBV4-2 and TRBJ1-2; D not resolved. CDR1 LGHNA and CDR2 YNFKEQ come from the germline V gene. V was pared by 5 bases and J by 7 bases, with 23 bases between. The CDR3 spans 16 residues. DNA for the CDR3: TGTGCCAGCAGCAGTCTTTCTGAGAAGTTGTCTGGTGGCTACACCTTC. Amino acid sequence: CASSSLSEKLSGGYTF.

This clone has just a few counts. The chain carries TRBV4-2 and TRBJ1-1, with 9 bases that match TRBD1. This CDR3 comprises 15 residues. The germline V gene has CDR1 LGHNA and CDR2 YNFKEQ. V shed 0 bases and J 4 bases; nucleotides not matched to a gene: 3. The chain's CDR3 is CASSQDWDRATEAFF. The CDR3 coding sequence is TGTGCCAGCAGCCAAGATTGGGACAGGGCCACTGAAGCTTTCTTT.

The chain links TRBV7-9 to TRBJ2-3, with 7 bases that match TRBD2. Per germline, CDR1 SEHNR and CDR2 FQNEAQ (reference sequence). Unmatched junction bases numbered 9, after V lost 6 bases and J lost 6 bases. CDR3 length: 14 residues. In DNA form, the CDR3 reads TGTGCCAGCAGACAAGCGGGAACCCTGGATACGCAGTATTTT. It codes for CASRQAGTLDTQYF.

The CDR3 bases are TGTGCCAGTAGTTGGGGCTCTAGCGGGAGGTACAATGAGCAGTTCTTC. Translated: CASSWGSSGRYNEQFF. The chain employs TRBV19 and TRBJ2-1; 11 nucleotides align to TRBD2. This CDR3 comprises 16 residues. The germline gives CDR1 LNHDA, CDR2 SQIVND (reference sequence). The V gene end was trimmed by 5 bases and the J gene end by 4 bases; junction bases not matched to a gene: 7.

This clone was found a few times. The gene calls are TRBV10-3 and TRBJ2-5; 13 bases align to TRBD2. Germline CDR1 ENHRY, CDR2 SYGVKD. This CDR3 comprises 16 residues. The V and J ends lost 5 bases and 2 bases, in that order; junction bases with no gene match: 5. This chain's CDR3 is CAISLGLAGDQETQYF. CDR3 sequence (DNA): TGTGCCATCAGTTTAGGACTAGCGGGGGATCAAGAGACCCAGTACTTC.

This clone occurred a few times. The rearrangement joins TRBV20-1 to TRBJ2-1; weak D call: TRBD2 (5 bases). Germline CDR1 DFQATT, CDR2 SNEGSKA (reference sequence). The CDR3 is 11 amino acids. The V and J ends lost 8 bases and 3 bases respectively, with 8 bases between them. The CDR3 sequence is CSSAVYNEQFF. DNA for the CDR3: TGCAGTTCAGCGGTCTACAATGAGCAGTTCTTC.